Sequencing of this T cell receptor (beta chain) was carried out in a study of blood T cell repertoires in COVID-19. Original processing methods: Estimated nucleated cell counts came from reference gene primer amplification. Only in-frame clones appear in the TCRdb table, and some are missing; sequencing was by immunoSEQ multiplex PCR. That table supplies the V and J calls and clone size; D and trimming were determined from the DNA. The table lists over 250,000 clones, more than 75% of them singletons, with 2% to 2.5% in the top ten. Germline CDR1 SGHTA, CDR2 FQGTGA. This CDR3 has 15 amino acids. V lost 2 bases to trimming and J lost 8 bases; unmatched junction nucleotides: 6.

Material: peripheral blood. This chain joins TRBV7-3 and TRBJ1-1; TRBD1 matches 12 bases. The TCR was taken from a woman in her fifties or sixties with acute or convalescent COVID-19. CDR3 coding DNA: TGTGCCAGCAGCTTAGTCGGGACAGGGGGCGCGGAAGCTTTCTTT. This codes for CASSLVGTGGAEAFF.